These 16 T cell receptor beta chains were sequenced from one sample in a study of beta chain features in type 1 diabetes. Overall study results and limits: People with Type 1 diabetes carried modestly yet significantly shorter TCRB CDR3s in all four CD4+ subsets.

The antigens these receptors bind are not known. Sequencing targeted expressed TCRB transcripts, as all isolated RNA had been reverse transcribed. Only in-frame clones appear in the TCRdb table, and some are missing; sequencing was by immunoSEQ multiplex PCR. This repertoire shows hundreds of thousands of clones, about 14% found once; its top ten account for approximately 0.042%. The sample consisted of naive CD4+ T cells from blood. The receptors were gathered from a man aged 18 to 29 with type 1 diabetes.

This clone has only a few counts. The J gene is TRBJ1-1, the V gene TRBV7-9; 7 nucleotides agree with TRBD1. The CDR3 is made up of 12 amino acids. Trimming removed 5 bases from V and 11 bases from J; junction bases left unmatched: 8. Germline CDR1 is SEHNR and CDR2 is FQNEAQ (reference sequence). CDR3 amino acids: CASSPTDRVAFF. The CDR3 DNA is TGTGCCAGCAGCCCTACCGACAGGGTCGCTTTCTTT.

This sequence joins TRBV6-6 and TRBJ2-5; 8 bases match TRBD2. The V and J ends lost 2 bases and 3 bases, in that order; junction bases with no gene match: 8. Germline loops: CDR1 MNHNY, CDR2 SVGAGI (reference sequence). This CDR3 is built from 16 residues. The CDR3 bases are TGTGCCAGCAGTTACGAGGCGGGAGGCAGGGAAGAGACCCAGTACTTC. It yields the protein CASSYEAGGREETQYF.

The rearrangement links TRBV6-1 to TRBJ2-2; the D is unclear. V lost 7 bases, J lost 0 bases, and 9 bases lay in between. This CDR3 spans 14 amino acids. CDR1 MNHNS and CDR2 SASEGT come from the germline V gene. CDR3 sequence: CASNARTNTGELFF. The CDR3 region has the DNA TGTGCCAGCAACGCACGGACGAACACCGGGGAGCTGTTTTTT.

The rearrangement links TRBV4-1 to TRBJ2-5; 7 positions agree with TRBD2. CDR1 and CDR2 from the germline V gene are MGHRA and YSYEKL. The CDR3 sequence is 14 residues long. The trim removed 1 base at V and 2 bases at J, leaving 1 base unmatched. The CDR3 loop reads CASSQAGGQETQYF. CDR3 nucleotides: TGCGCCAGCAGCCAAGCGGGGGGACAAGAGACCCAGTACTTC.

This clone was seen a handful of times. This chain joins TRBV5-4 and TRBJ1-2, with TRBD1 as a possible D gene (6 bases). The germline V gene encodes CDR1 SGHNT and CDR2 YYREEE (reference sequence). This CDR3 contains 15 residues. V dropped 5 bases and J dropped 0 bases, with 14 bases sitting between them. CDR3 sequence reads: CASSTRQEANYGYTF. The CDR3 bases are TGTGCCAGCAGTACAAGACAGGAAGCTAACTATGGCTACACCTTC.

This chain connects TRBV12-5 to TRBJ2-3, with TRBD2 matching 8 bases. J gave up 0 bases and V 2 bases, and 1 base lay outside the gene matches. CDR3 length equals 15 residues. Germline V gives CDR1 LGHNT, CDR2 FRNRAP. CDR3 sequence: CASGLRGGSTDTQYF. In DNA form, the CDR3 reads TGTGCTAGTGGTTTGCGCGGGGGGAGCACAGATACGCAGTATTTT.

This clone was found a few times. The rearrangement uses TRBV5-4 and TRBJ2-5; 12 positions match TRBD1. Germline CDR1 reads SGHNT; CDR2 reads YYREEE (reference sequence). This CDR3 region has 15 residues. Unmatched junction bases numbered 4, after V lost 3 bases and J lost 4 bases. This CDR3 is CASSWGQGARETQYF. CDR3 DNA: TGTGCCAGCAGCTGGGGACAGGGGGCGAGAGAGACCCAGTACTTC.

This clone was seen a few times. In DNA, the CDR3 is TGTGCCAGCAGCTTAGTGACGGCCCGCACAGATACGCAGTATTTT. This sequence encodes CASSLVTARTDTQYF. This rearrangement joins TRBV7-2 to TRBJ2-3; no reliable D call. Germline loops: CDR1 SGHTA, CDR2 FQGNSA. The CDR3 length is 15 residues. The V end lost 1 base, the J end lost 1 base, and 9 bases lay between the germline ends. Variable domain in full (rest from reference TRBV7-2 and TRBJ2-3): GAGVSQSPSNKVTEKGKDVELRCDPISGHTALYWYRQSLGQGLEFLIYFQGNSAPDKSGLPSDRFSAERTGGSVSTLTIQRTQQEDSAVYLCASSLVTARTDTQYFGPGTRLTVL.

The CDR3 sequence is CASSVAGVRLRNEQFF. CDR3 nucleotide sequence: TGTGCCAGCAGCGTAGCGGGTGTCCGGCTGAGAAATGAGCAGTTCTTC. The rearrangement uses TRBV9 and TRBJ2-1; D gene unclear. V was cut by 0 bases and J by 7 bases, with 17 bases left in between. CDR3 length: 16 amino acids. The germline gives CDR1 SGDLS, CDR2 YYNGEE.

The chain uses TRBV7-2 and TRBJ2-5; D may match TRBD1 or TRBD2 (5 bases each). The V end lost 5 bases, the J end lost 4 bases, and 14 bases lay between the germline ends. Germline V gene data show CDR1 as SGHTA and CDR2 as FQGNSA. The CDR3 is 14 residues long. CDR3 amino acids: CASSPTGPLETQYF. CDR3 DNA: TGTGCCAGCAGCCCCACGGGACCACTAGAGACCCAGTACTTC.

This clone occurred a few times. CDR3 protein: CAWSVLGRSQPQHF. CDR3 bases: TGTGCCTGGAGTGTACTCGGTAGGAGTCAGCCCCAGCATTTT. The rearrangement links TRBV30 to TRBJ1-5; no clear D. This CDR3 contains 14 residues. Germline V gene sequence: CDR1 GTSNPN, CDR2 SVGIG (reference sequence). Trimming pared 0 bases from V and 6 bases from J, leaving 12 bases between.

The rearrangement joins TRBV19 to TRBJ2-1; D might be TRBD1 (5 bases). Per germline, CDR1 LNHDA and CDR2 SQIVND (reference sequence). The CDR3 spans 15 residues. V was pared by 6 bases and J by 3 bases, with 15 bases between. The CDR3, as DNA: TGTGCCAGTAGCATATCGCAGGGTATCTACAATGAGCAGTTCTTC. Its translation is CASSISQGIYNEQFF.

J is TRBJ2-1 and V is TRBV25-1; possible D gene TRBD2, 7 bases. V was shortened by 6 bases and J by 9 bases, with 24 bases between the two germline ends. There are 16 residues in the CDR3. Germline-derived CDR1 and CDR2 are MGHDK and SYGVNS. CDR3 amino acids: CASSGRAGGPLGEQFF. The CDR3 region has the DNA TGTGCCAGCAGCGGGCGGGCCGGGGGGCCTTTAGGTGAGCAGTTCTTC.

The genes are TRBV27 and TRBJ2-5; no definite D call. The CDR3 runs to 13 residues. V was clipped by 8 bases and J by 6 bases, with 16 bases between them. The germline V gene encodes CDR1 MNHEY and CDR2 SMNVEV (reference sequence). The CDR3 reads CASSSTPGQTQYF. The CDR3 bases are TGTGCCAGCTCATCCACCCCGGGCCAGACCCAGTACTTC.

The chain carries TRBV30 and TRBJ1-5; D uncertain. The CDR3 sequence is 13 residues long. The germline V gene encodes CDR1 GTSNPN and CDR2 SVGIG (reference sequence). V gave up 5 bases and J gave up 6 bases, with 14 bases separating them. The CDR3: CAWGSGVFQPQHF. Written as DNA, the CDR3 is TGTGCCTGGGGGAGTGGGGTCTTTCAGCCCCAGCATTTT.

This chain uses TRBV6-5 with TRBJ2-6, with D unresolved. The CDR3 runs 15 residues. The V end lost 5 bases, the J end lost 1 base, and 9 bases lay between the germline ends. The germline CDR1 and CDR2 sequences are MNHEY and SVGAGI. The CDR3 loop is CASSLDHSGANVLTF. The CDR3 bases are TGTGCCAGCAGTCTGGACCATTCTGGGGCCAACGTCCTGACTTTC.